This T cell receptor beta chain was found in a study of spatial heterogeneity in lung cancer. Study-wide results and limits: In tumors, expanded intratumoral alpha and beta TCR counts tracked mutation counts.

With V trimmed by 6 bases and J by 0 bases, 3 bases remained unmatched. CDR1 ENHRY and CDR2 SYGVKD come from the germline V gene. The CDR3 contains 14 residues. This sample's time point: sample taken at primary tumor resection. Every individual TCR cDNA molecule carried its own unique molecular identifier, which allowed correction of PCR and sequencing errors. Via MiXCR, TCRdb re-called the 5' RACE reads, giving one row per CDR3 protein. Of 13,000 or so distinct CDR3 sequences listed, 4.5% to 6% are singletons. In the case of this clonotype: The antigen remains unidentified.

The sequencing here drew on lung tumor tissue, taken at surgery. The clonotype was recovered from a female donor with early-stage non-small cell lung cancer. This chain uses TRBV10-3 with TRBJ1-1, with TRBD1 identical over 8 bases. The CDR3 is CAIRTGDMNTEAFF. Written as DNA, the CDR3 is TGTGCCATCAGGACAGGGGATATGAACACTGAAGCTTTCTTT.